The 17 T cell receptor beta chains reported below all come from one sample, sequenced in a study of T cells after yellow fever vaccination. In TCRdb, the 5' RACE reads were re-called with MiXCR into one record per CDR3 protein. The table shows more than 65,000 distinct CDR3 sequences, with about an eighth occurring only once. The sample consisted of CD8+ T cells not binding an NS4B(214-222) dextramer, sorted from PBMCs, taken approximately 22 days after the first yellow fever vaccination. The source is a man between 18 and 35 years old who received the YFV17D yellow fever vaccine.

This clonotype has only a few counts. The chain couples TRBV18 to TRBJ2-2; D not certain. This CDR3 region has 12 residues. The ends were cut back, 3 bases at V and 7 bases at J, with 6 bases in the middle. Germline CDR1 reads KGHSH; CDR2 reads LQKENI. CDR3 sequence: CASSPSSGELFF. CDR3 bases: TGTGCCAGCTCACCCAGCAGCGGGGAGCTGTTTTTT.

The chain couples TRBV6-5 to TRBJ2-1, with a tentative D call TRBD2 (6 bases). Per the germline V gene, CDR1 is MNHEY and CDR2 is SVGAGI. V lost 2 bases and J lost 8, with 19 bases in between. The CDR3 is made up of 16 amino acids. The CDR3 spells CASSYNSRGPSDEQFF. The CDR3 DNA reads TGTGCCAGCAGTTACAATTCGAGAGGGCCTAGCGATGAGCAGTTCTTC.

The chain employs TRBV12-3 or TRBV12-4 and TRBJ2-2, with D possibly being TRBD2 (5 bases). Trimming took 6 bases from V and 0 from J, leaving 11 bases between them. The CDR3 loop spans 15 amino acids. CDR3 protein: CASRRGQTNTGELFF. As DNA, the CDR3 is TGTGCCAGCAGGCGCGGGCAGACGAACACCGGGGAGCTGTTTTTT.

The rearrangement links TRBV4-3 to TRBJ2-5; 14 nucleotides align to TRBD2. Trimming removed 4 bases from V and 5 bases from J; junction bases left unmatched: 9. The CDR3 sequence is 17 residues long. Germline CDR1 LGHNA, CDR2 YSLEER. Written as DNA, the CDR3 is TGCGCCAGCAGCCCGACTAGCGGGGGGGCTTTGGGGGAGACCCAGTACTTC. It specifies CASSPTSGGALGETQYF.

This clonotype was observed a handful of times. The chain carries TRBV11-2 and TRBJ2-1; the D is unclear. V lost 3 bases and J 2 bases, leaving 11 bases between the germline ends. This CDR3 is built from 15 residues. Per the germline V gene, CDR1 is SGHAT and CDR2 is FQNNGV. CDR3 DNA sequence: TGTGCCAGCAGCTTTGAGAACAGCCCCTACAATGAGCAGTTCTTC. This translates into CASSFENSPYNEQFF.

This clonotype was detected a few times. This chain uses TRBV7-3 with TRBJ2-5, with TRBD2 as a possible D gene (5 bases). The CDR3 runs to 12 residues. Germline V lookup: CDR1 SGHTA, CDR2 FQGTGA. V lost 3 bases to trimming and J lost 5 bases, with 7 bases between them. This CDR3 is CASSFPGETQYF. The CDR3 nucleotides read TGTGCCAGCAGCTTCCCGGGGGAGACCCAGTACTTC.

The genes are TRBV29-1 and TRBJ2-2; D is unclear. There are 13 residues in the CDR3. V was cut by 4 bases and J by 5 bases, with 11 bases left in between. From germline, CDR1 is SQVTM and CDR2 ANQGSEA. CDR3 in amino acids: CSVVQARTGELFF. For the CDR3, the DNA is TGCAGCGTTGTCCAGGCTCGGACCGGGGAGCTGTTTTTT.

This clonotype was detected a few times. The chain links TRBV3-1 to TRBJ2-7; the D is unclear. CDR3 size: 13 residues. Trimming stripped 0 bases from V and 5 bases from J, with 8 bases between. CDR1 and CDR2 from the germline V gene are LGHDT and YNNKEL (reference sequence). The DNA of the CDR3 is TGTGCCAGCAGCCAAGATTCCGGAGACGAGCAGTACTTC. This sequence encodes CASSQDSGDEQYF.

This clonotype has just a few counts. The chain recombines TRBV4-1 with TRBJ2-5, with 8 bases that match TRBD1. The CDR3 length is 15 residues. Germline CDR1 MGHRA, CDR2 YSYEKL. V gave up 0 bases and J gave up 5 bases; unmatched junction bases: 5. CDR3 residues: CASSQDPGGGETQYF. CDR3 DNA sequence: TGCGCCAGCAGCCAAGACCCAGGGGGCGGGGAGACCCAGTACTTC.

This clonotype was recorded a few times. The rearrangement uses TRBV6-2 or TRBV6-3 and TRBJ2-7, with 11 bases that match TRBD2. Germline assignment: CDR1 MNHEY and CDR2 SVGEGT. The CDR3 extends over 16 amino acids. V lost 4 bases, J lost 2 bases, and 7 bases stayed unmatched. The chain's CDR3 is CASSLAPGLAAYEQYF. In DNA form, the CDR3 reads TGTGCCAGCAGTTTAGCTCCGGGACTAGCGGCCTACGAGCAGTACTTC.

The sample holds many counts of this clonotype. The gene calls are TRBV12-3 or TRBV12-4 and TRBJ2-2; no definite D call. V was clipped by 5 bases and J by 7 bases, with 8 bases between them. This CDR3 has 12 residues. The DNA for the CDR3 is TGTGCCAGCAGTCCTACAAGCGGGGAGCTGTTTTTT. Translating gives CASSPTSGELFF.

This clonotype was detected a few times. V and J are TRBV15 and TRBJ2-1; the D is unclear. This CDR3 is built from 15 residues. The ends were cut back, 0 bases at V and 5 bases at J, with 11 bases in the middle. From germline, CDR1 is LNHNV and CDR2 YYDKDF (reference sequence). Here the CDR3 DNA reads TGTGCCACCAGCAGAGATGGGAATTCCAACAATGAGCAGTTCTTC. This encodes CATSRDGNSNNEQFF.

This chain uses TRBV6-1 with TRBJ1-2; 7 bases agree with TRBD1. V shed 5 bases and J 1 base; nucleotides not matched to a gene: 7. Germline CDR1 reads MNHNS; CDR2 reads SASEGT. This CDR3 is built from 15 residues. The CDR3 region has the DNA TGTGCCAGCAGTCCCCAGGGGGGTTTTAACTATGGCTACACCTTC. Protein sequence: CASSPQGGFNYGYTF.

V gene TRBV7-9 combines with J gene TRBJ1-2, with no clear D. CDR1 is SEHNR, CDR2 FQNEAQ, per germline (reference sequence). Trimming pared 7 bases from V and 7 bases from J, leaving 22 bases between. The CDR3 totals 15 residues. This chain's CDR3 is CASTPTGSTIGGYTF. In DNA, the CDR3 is TGTGCCAGCACCCCGACCGGGTCTACTATTGGTGGCTACACCTTC.

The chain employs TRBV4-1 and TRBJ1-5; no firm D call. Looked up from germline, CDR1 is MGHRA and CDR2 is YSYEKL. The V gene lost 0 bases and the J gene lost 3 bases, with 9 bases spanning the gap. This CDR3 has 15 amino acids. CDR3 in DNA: TGCGCCAGCAGCCAAGAGGACCATCTCAATCAGCCCCAGCATTTT. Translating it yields CASSQEDHLNQPQHF.

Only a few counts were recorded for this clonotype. The CDR3 sequence is CASTQRNEQFF. CDR3 nucleotide sequence: TGTGCCAGCACCCAACGAAATGAGCAGTTCTTC. The gene calls are TRBV7-9 and TRBJ2-1; D remains ambiguous. V dropped 7 bases and J dropped 7 bases, with 8 bases sitting between them. This CDR3 region has 11 residues. CDR1 is SEHNR, CDR2 FQNEAQ, per germline (reference sequence).

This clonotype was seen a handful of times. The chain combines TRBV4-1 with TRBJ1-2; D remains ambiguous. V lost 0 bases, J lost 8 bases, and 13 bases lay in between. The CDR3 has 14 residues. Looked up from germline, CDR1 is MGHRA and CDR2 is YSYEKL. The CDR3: CASSQEGLSGGYTF. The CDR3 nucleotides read TGCGCCAGCAGCCAAGAAGGTCTTTCGGGAGGCTACACCTTC.